The 31 T cell receptor beta chains reported below all come from one sample, sequenced in a study of shared clonotypes between healthy human individuals. Produced via immunoSEQ multiplex PCR; TCRdb's table is partial and in-frame only. Here the sample spans 2 million or so clones, over 85% being singletons. Positively selected for CCR7, the CD45RO-negative cells used as naive CD8 cells excluded terminally differentiated effector memory CD45RA+ cells. Sequencing was performed on naive CD8+ T cells sorted from blood. These TCRs come from a man in his late teens or twenties in good health.

This chain connects TRBV9 to TRBJ2-3, with D unresolved. Trimming left V 3 bases short and J 2 bases short, with 4 bases between. Germline lookup yields CDR1 SGDLS and CDR2 YYNGEE. The CDR3 spans 12 residues. The CDR3 sequence: CASSAVTDTQYF. DNA of the CDR3: TGTGCCAGCAGCGCGGTCACAGATACGCAGTATTTT.

CDR3 sequence: CAISGTSGGATDTQYF. CDR3 sequence (DNA): TGTGCCATCAGTGGGACTAGCGGGGGGGCAACAGATACGCAGTATTTT. The chain employs TRBV10-3 and TRBJ2-3, with 15 bases fitting TRBD2. Germline V gene lookup returns CDR1 ENHRY and CDR2 SYGVKD. This CDR3 is 16 amino acids long. Unmatched junction bases numbered 2, after V lost 4 bases and J lost 3 bases.

The chain has TRBV11-1 and TRBJ1-1; D remains ambiguous. V shed 5 bases and J shed 1 base, with 17 bases lying between them. Germline loops: CDR1 SGHAT, CDR2 FQDESV (reference sequence). The CDR3 has 16 amino acids. The CDR3 coding sequence is TGTGCCAGCAGCCGCCAAGAGGCTTACTCGAACACTGAAGCTTTCTTT. Amino acids: CASSRQEAYSNTEAFF.

The count of this clone is one. The chain couples TRBV9 to TRBJ2-1; TRBD1 might be the D (5 bases). Germline V lookup: CDR1 SGDLS, CDR2 YYNGEE. The CDR3 runs to 14 residues. Between the trimmed V and J ends, which lost 3 bases and 4 bases, there was a span of 11 bases. CDR3 region: CASSAIDRYNEQFF. The CDR3 DNA reads as TGTGCCAGCAGCGCCATTGACAGATACAATGAGCAGTTCTTC.

The rearrangement uses TRBV6-1 and TRBJ2-3; 7 bases agree with TRBD2. The germline V gene encodes CDR1 MNHNS and CDR2 SASEGT. The V and J ends lost 4 bases and 4 bases, in that order; junction bases with no gene match: 5. This CDR3 region has 14 residues. Written as DNA, the CDR3 is TGTGCCAGCAGTGCCAGCGGGGCAGCAGATACGCAGTATTTT. Translation: CASSASGAADTQYF.

This rearrangement joins TRBV6-1 to TRBJ2-5; TRBD1 might be the D (8 bases). Deletions cut 4 bases from V and 5 bases from J, with 23 bases between. CDR3 size: 17 residues. CDR1 and CDR2 (germline): MNHNS, SASEGT. The CDR3 is CASSVQNRGRVRETQYF. The CDR3 nucleotides read TGTGCCAGCAGTGTGCAGAACAGGGGGAGGGTTCGGGAGACCCAGTACTTC.

This clone occurred once. The sample contains more than one DNA sequence encoding this CDR3. V is TRBV5-4 and J is TRBJ2-7; 11 bases fit TRBD2. This CDR3 is 14 amino acids long. The V segment lost 2 bases and the J segment 3 bases; nucleotides outside the gene matches: 1. The germline V gene encodes CDR1 SGHNT and CDR2 YYREEE (reference sequence). The CDR3 protein is CASSFGTSGYEQYF. The CDR3 nucleotides read TGTGCCAGCAGCTTCGGGACTAGCGGCTACGAGCAGTACTTC.

The V and J genes are TRBV10-3 and TRBJ2-5; 11 nucleotides match TRBD2. Germline V CDR1 and CDR2: ENHRY, SYGVKD. V lost 0 bases to trimming and J lost 2 bases; unmatched junction nucleotides: 8. This CDR3 comprises 18 residues. Here the CDR3 reads CAISESGLAGQPQETQYF. CDR3 coding DNA: TGTGCCATCAGTGAGTCAGGACTAGCGGGTCAACCACAAGAGACCCAGTACTTC.

The chain has TRBV7-9 and TRBJ2-7, with TRBD2 matching over 7 bases. Germline CDR1 is SEHNR and CDR2 is FQNEAQ (reference sequence). J gave up 1 base and V 4 bases, and 10 bases lay outside the gene matches. The CDR3 contains 16 residues. The CDR3 protein is CASSSDPSGLSYEQYF. CDR3 DNA: TGTGCCAGCAGCTCCGACCCTAGCGGTCTATCCTACGAGCAGTACTTC.

The V call is TRBV6-5, the J call TRBJ2-6; tentative D call: TRBD1 (5 bases). The CDR3 loop spans 15 amino acids. The V gene lost 2 bases and the J gene lost 2 bases, with 7 bases spanning the gap. Germline V CDR1 and CDR2: MNHEY, SVGAGI. The CDR3 DNA reads as TGTGCCAGCAGTTACCTGACAGCTGGGGCCAACGTCCTGACTTTC. It codes for CASSYLTAGANVLTF.

This chain joins TRBV12-5 and TRBJ2-7; 11 bases map to TRBD2. The CDR3 length is 17 residues. V was pared by 6 bases and J by 2 bases, with 12 bases of the junction left unmatched. CDR1 and CDR2 (germline): LGHNT, FRNRAP. Here the CDR3 reads CASGGLAEVKVPYEQYF. The CDR3 nucleotides are TGTGCTAGTGGGGGACTAGCGGAAGTTAAAGTTCCCTACGAGCAGTACTTC.

The gene calls are TRBV7-9 and TRBJ2-1; 9 bases align to TRBD1. Per germline, CDR1 SEHNR and CDR2 FQNEAQ (reference sequence). The CDR3 spans 16 residues. V shed 5 bases and J 1 base; nucleotides not matched to a gene: 6. The CDR3 spells CASSAGTGRSYNEQFF. The CDR3 nucleotides are TGTGCCAGCAGCGCGGGGACAGGGAGGTCCTACAATGAGCAGTTCTTC. The full variable domain, its missing parts supplied by reference TRBV7-9 and TRBJ2-1, is DTGVSQNPRHKITKRGQNVTFRCDPISEHNRLYWYRQTLGQGPEFLTYFQNEAQLEKSRLLSDRFSAERPKGSFSTLEIQRTEQGDSAMYLCASSAGTGRSYNEQFFGPGTRLTVL.

V gene TRBV12-5 combines with J gene TRBJ2-1; TRBD1 agrees at 10 bases. The ends lost 2 bases at V and 5 bases at J; junction bases unmatched: 3. The CDR3 contains 15 residues. Germline V CDR1 and CDR2: LGHNT, FRNRAP. CDR3 region: CASGLFGTGDNEQFF. CDR3 sequence (DNA): TGTGCTAGTGGTTTGTTCGGGACAGGGGACAATGAGCAGTTCTTC.

The rearrangement uses TRBV27 and TRBJ2-1; D perhaps matches TRBD2 (6 bases). The germline V and J ends were trimmed by 2 bases and 0 bases, with 14 bases remaining between them. CDR3 length: 17 residues. Germline V gene sequence: CDR1 MNHEY, CDR2 SMNVEV (reference sequence). The CDR3, as DNA: TGTGCCAGCAGTTTAGATTTCGGGACTCTCTCCTACAATGAGCAGTTCTTC. This translates into CASSLDFGTLSYNEQFF.

The rearrangement links TRBV6-6 to TRBJ2-7; 12 bases are shared with TRBD2. V lost 6 bases, J lost 0 bases, and 6 bases stayed unmatched. The length of the CDR3 is 16 residues. The germline CDR1 and CDR2 sequences are MNHNY and SVGAGI (reference sequence). The CDR3 DNA follows: TGTGCCAGCAGCCTACTAGCGGGGGGCCCCTCCTACGAGCAGTACTTC. This gives the protein CASSLLAGGPSYEQYF.

V and J are TRBV4-1 and TRBJ2-7; TRBD2 agrees at 8 bases. Germline-derived CDR1 and CDR2 are MGHRA and YSYEKL. This CDR3 has 16 residues. The V and J ends lost 0 bases and 1 base, in that order; junction bases with no gene match: 5. The CDR3 bases are TGCGCCAGCAGCCAAGACGCAGCGGGAGTATCCTACGAGCAGTACTTC. Its protein product is CASSQDAAGVSYEQYF.

V usage is TRBV11-2 and J usage is TRBJ2-7, with 7 bases matching TRBD1. After removal of 1 base from V and 6 bases from J, the junction contained 6 bases not matched to a gene. CDR3 length equals 14 residues. Germline CDR1 reads SGHAT; CDR2 reads FQNNGV. In DNA, the CDR3 is TGTGCCAGCAGCTTAGTTTTACAGGGGAGCGAGCAGTACTTC. It yields the protein CASSLVLQGSEQYF. The full variable domain, completed using reference TRBV11-2 and TRBJ2-7, is EAGVAQSPRYKIIEKRQSVAFWCNPISGHATLYWYQQILGQGPKLLIQFQNNGVVDDSQLPKDRFSAERLKGVDSTLKIQPAKLEDSAVYLCASSLVLQGSEQYFGPGTRLTVT.

On this clone: The identical CDR3 is also encoded by other nucleotide sequences in the sample. The rearrangement links TRBV19 to TRBJ2-7; possible D gene TRBD1, 6 bases. The CDR3 spans 12 residues. Looked up from germline, CDR1 is LNHDA and CDR2 is SQIVND (reference sequence). The V and J ends lost 3 bases and 6 bases respectively, with 9 bases between them. CDR3 bases: TGTGCCAGTAGTATGGGGGCCGGCGAGCAGTACTTC. Its protein product is CASSMGAGEQYF.

The chain is built from TRBV5-1 and TRBJ1-2; D not certain. The CDR3 length is 16 residues. The germline V gene encodes CDR1 SGHRS and CDR2 YFSETQ. The V and J ends lost 2 bases and 4 bases respectively, with 18 bases between them. Here the CDR3 reads CASSLRVGSLPYGYTF. CDR3 coding DNA: TGCGCCAGCAGCTTAAGAGTCGGCAGCCTACCCTATGGCTACACCTTC.

V is TRBV6-5 and J is TRBJ1-4; TRBD1 might be the D (5 bases). The germline V gene has CDR1 MNHEY and CDR2 SVGAGI. Trimming pared 5 bases from V and 8 bases from J, leaving 12 bases between. The CDR3 totals 13 residues. Here the CDR3 DNA reads TGTGCCAGCAGTGAAATGGGGGGAGAAAAACTGTTTTTT. This encodes CASSEMGGEKLFF.

This chain joins TRBV21-1 and TRBJ2-1; TRBD1, as called in the table, went unchecked against the DNA. TRBV21-1 is a known pseudogene. CDR3 length: 19 amino acids. The CDR3 here is CASRMSPEGWTIDYNEQFF. CDR3 in DNA: TGTGCCAGCCGCATGAGCCCTGAAGGCTGGACAATAGATTACAATGAGCAGTTCTTC.

This chain joins TRBV5-6 and TRBJ2-5; no definite D call. V lost 5 bases and J lost 4, with 12 bases in between. Germline values: CDR1 SGHDT, CDR2 YYEEEE. This CDR3 region has 13 residues. The CDR3, as DNA: TGTGCCAGCAGTTCGGCGGACCGAGAGACCCAGTACTTC. The encoded protein is CASSSADRETQYF. Full variable domain (missing parts from reference TRBV5-6 and TRBJ2-5): DAGVTQSPTHLIKTRGQQVTLRCSPKSGHDTVSWYQQALGQGPQFIFQYYEEEERQRGNFPDRFSGHQFPNYSSELNVNALLLGDSALYLCASSSADRETQYFGPGTRLLVL.

V and J are TRBV25-1 and TRBJ2-7; possibly TRBD2 for D (5 bases). V lost 4 bases and J lost 2, with 21 bases in between. This CDR3 has 17 residues. Germline values: CDR1 MGHDK, CDR2 SYGVNS. The CDR3 loop is CASSGKPGSGNTYEQYF. The CDR3 DNA is TGTGCCAGCAGTGGAAAACCGGGATCAGGAAATACCTACGAGCAGTACTTC.

This clone was seen just once. The V and J genes are TRBV5-1 and TRBJ1-1; weak D call: TRBD1 (6 bases). CDR1 is SGHRS and CDR2 is YFSETQ in the germline V gene. Trimming cost V 2 bases and J 1 base, with 12 bases left between them. The CDR3 runs to 15 residues. The DNA of the CDR3 is TGCGCCAGCAGCTTCACAGCGACAGGGAACACTGAAGCTTTCTTT. It specifies CASSFTATGNTEAFF.

The chain uses TRBV30 and TRBJ1-1; D is uncertain. The CDR3 runs 11 residues. Germline V gives CDR1 GTSNPN, CDR2 SVGIG (reference sequence). The CDR3 spells CAHSYGTEAFF. CDR3 bases: TGTGCGCATAGCTATGGCACTGAAGCTTTCTTT.

This chain joins TRBV2 and TRBJ2-2; no firm D call. The CDR3 is 13 residues long. Trimming removed 5 bases at V and 2 bases at J, with 6 bases between. Per germline, CDR1 SNHLY and CDR2 FYNNEI. CDR3 residues: CASSFSNTGELFF. CDR3 nucleotides: TGTGCCAGCAGTTTTAGCAACACCGGGGAGCTGTTTTTT.

The CDR3 loop reads CASSHKQGYQPQHF. The CDR3 DNA sequence: TGTGCCAGCAGCCACAAACAGGGGTATCAGCCCCAGCATTTT. V and J are TRBV6-6 and TRBJ1-5, with 7 bases aligning to TRBD1. The CDR3 runs to 14 residues. V lost 6 bases to trimming and J lost 5 bases; unmatched junction nucleotides: 7. CDR1 is MNHNY, CDR2 SVGAGI, per germline (reference sequence).

V and J are TRBV30 and TRBJ1-1; 7 bases align to TRBD1. The CDR3 spans 12 residues. Per the germline V gene, CDR1 is GTSNPN and CDR2 is SVGIG (reference sequence). Losses at the gene ends were 4 bases for V and 8 bases for J; bases not matched to a gene: 7. The CDR3 region is CAWKGRQGEAFF. CDR3 DNA sequence: TGTGCCTGGAAAGGCAGACAGGGCGAAGCTTTCTTT.

The V gene is TRBV11-1, the J gene TRBJ2-5, with a weak D call TRBD2 (6 bases). V lost 6 bases and J 5 bases, leaving 19 bases between the germline ends. Looked up from germline, CDR1 is SGHAT and CDR2 is FQDESV (reference sequence). This CDR3 has 15 amino acids. CDR3 in amino acids: CASSSQDSRGETQYF. DNA of the CDR3: TGTGCCAGCAGTTCACAGGACTCTCGGGGGGAGACCCAGTACTTC. Drawing the rest from reference TRBV11-1 and TRBJ2-5, the complete variable domain is EAEVAQSPRYKITEKSQAVAFWCDPISGHATLYWYRQILGQGPELLVQFQDESVVDDSQLPKDRFSAERLKGVDSTLKIQPAELGDSAMYLCASSSQDSRGETQYFGPGTRLLVL.

J is TRBJ2-3 and V is TRBV7-2; 9 bases line up with TRBD2. The CDR3 has 18 amino acids. Germline CDR1 reads SGHTA; CDR2 reads FQGNSA. Trimming cost V 1 base and J 0 bases; bases outside gene matches: 8. CDR3 nucleotide sequence: TGTGCCAGCAGCTTAGGGCTAGCGGGACCATATAGCACAGATACGCAGTATTTT. It translates to CASSLGLAGPYSTDTQYF. Full variable domain (outside the CDR3, taken from reference TRBV7-2 and TRBJ2-3): GAGVSQSPSNKVTEKGKDVELRCDPISGHTALYWYRQSLGQGLEFLIYFQGNSAPDKSGLPSDRFSAERTGGSVSTLTIQRTQQEDSAVYLCASSLGLAGPYSTDTQYFGPGTRLTVL.

This chain links TRBV7-9 with TRBJ2-7; no reliable D call. Germline CDR1 SEHNR, CDR2 FQNEAQ (reference sequence). The CDR3 covers 13 residues. With 5 bases removed from V and 0 bases from J, the gap between germline ends came to 8 bases. CDR3 loop: CASSHPISYEQYF. The CDR3 coding sequence is TGTGCCAGCAGCCATCCGATCTCCTACGAGCAGTACTTC.